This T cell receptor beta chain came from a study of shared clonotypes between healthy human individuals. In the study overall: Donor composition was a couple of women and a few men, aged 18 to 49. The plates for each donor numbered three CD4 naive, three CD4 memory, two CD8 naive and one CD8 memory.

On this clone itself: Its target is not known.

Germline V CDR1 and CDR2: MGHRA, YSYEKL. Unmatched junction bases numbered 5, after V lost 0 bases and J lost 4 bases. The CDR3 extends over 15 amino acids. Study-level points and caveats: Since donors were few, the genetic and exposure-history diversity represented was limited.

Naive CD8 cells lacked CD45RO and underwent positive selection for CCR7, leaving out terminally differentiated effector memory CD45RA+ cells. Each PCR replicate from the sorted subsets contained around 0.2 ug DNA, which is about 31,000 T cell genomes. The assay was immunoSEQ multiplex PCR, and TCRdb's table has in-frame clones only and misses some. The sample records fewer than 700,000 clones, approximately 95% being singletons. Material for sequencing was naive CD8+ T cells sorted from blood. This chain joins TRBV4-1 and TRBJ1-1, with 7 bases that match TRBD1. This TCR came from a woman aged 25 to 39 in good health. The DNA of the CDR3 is TGCGCCAGCAGCCAAGACGGCAGGGGGGCCACTGAAGCTTTCTTT. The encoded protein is CASSQDGRGATEAFF.